This T cell receptor (beta chain) was found in a study of OX40 agonist ivuxolimab in advanced cancers. The repertoire was sequenced with immunoSEQ multiplex PCR; TCRdb's copy has only in-frame clones and lacks some. The sample has around 66,000 clones, around 90% seen once; the top ten hold just over 2%. The CDR3 runs to 15 residues. V lost 3 bases to trimming and J lost 6 bases, with 15 bases between them. The germline CDR1 and CDR2 sequences are MDHEN and SYDVKM. This clone is a singleton in its sample. What it binds is not known. Study observations and caveats: At 0.1 to 3.0 mg/kg and by week 6, CD4+ and CD8+ T cells in the blood had expanded clonally.

The sample here was CD4+ or CD8+ T cells sorted from blood, taken in a trial of the OX40 agonist ivuxolimab. This sequence joins TRBV28 and TRBJ1-5; tentative D call: TRBD1 (5 bases). The receptor comes from an adult with an advanced solid tumor such as melanoma, head and neck, liver or kidney cancer. CDR3 nucleotides: TGTGCCAGCAGTTTTGACCGTCTGGGGGGTCAGCCCCAGCATTTT. This translates into CASSFDRLGGQPQHF.